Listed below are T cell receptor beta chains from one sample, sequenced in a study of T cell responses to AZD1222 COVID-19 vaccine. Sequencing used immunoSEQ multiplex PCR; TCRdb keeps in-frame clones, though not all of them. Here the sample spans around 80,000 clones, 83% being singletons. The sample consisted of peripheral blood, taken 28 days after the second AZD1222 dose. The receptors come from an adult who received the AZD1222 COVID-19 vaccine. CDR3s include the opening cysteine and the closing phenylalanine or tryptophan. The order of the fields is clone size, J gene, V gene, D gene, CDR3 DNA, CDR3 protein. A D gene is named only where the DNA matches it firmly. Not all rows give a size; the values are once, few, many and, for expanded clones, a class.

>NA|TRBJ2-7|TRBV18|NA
TGTGCCAGCTCACCACCCGTACGACAGGCCTACGAGCAGTACTTC
CASSPPVRQAYEQYF
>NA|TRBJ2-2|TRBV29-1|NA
TGCAGCGCCGACCTTAAGGGGAAGTTGACCGGGGAGCTGTTTTTT
CSADLKGKLTGELFF
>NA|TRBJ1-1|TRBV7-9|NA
TGTGCCAGCACCAAACACGGGGGGGGCACTGAAGCTTTCTTT
CASTKHGGGTEAFF
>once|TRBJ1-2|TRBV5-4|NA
TGTGCCAGCAGCTTGCCAATGACTGACAAGGGCTACACCTTC
CASSLPMTDKGYTF
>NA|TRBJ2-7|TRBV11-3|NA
TGTGCCAGCAGCTTAGAGTTTACGGACGAGCAGTACTTC
CASSLEFTDEQYF
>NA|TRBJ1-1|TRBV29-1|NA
TGCAGCGTTTATAGGCAGGCTGAAGCTTTCTTT
CSVYRQAEAFF
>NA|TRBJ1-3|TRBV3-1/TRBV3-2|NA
TGTGCCAGCAGCCAGACAACAAAGACCCCGGGGGATTTT
CASSQTTKTPGDF
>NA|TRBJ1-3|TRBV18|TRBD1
TGTGCCAGCTCACCAAAGGGACAGCGCATCTCTGGAAACACCATATATTTT
CASSPKGQRISGNTIYF
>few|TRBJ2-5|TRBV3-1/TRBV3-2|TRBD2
TGTGCCAGCAGCCACCTGAGAGGGACTAGCGGATCCAGGGGAGAGACCCAGTACTTC
CASSHLRGTSGSRGETQYF
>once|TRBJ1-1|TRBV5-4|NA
TGTGCCAGCACCCCCCGGGGCGGATGGGCTTCGGGGACTGAAGCTTTCTTT
CASTPRGGWASGTEAFF
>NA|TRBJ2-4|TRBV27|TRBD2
TGTGCCAGCAGTTTACTAGCGGGAGGGCATGGCATTCAGTACTTC
CASSLLAGGHGIQYF
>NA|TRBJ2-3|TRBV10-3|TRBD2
TGTGCCATCAGTGAGAGCGGGGAAGATACGCAGTATTTT
CAISESGEDTQYF
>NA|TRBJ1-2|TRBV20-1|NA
TGCAGTGCTAGTACCCAGAACTATGGCTACACCTTC
CSASTQNYGYTF
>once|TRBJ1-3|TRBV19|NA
TGTGCCAGTAAAAAGGGAGCTGGAAACACCATATATTTT
CASKKGAGNTIYF
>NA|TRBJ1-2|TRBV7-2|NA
TGTGCCAGCAGCTTAGTTGGGTCCTCGGAGGGCTACACCTTC
CASSLVGSSEGYTF
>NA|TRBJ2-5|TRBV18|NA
TGTGCCAGCTCACCGCCAATGTCAGCGGGGACCCAGTACTTC
CASSPPMSAGTQYF
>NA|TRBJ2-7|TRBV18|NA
TGTGCCAGCTCCCCGAGTGGGGCCACCTACGAGCAGTACTTC
CASSPSGATYEQYF
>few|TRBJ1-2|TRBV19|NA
TGTGCCAGTAGTATAACAGGGCTGCTGAGGTATGGCTACACCTTC
CASSITGLLRYGYTF
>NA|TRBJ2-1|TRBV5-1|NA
TGCGCCAGCAGCCCCGACTACAATGAGCAGTTCTTC
CASSPDYNEQFF
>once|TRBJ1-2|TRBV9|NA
TGTGCCAGCAGCGCCTCCCTACGCGAGGGCTATGGCTACACCTTC
CASSASLREGYGYTF
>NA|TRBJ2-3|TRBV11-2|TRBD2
TGTGCCAGCCTACTAGCGGGGCCAGATACGCAGTATTTT
CASLLAGPDTQYF
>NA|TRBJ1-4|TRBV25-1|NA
TGTGCCAGCAGTGAAGTTGGGGCAGGGCTTGAAAAACTGTTTTTT
CASSEVGAGLEKLFF
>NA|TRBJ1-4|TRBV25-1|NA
TGTGCCAGCAGCTTAGACGGGGCCGCAAGAGGTGAAAAACTGTTTTTT
CASSLDGAARGEKLFF
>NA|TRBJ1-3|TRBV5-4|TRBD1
TGTGCCAGCAGCGCGTCAGGGGGCTTCTCTGGAAACACCATATATTTT
CASSASGGFSGNTIYF
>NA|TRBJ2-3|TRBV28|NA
TGTGCCAGCAGTTTATCACGGGATACGCAGTATTTT
CASSLSRDTQYF
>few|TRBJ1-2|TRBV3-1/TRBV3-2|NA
TGTGCCAGCAGGCGATCGACGGGAAACTATGGCTACACCTTC
CASRRSTGNYGYTF